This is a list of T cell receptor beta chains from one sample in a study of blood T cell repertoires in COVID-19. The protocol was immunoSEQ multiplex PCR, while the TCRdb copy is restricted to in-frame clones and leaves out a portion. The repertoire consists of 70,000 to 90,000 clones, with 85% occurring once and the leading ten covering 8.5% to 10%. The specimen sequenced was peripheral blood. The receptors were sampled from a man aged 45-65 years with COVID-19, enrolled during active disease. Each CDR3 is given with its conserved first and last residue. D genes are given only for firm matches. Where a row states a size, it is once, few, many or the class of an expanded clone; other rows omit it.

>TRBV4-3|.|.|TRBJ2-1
TGCGCCAGCAGCCAAGAAGTAACTCGGAGCTCCTACAATGAGCAGTTCTTC
CASSQEVTRSSYNEQFF
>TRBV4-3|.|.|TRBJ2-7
TGCGCCAGCAGCCAAGACCCCCGGGGGATGGGCGAGCAGTACTTC
CASSQDPRGMGEQYF
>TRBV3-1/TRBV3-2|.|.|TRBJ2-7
TGTGCCAGCAGCCAGGGCACAATGGGGGGCTACGAGCAGTACTTC
CASSQGTMGGYEQYF
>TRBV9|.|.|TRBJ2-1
TGTGCCAGCAGCGCTATAAACGGGAATGAGCAGTTCTTC
CASSAINGNEQFF
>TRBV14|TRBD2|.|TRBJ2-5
TGTGCCAGCAGCCAAGATTTGTCTAGCGGGCGACAGACCCAGTACTTC
CASSQDLSSGRQTQYF
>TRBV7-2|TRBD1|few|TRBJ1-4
TGTGCCAGCAGCCTCACGACAGGGATTAATGAAAAACTGTTTTTT
CASSLTTGINEKLFF
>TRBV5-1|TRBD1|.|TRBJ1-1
TGCGCCAGCAGCCACGGACAGGGACAGGGGAACACTGAAGCTTTCTTT
CASSHGQGQGNTEAFF
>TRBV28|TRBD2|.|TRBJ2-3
TGTGCCAGCACCGTAACTAGCGGGAGCTCAGATACGCAGTATTTT
CASTVTSGSSDTQYF
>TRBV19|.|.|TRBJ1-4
TGTGCCAGTAATGCAGGGGTCCGGCGGGAAAAACTGTTTTTT
CASNAGVRREKLFF
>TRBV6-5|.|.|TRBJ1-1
TGTGCCAGCCACCCACGGGGCACTGAAGCTTTCTTT
CASHPRGTEAFF
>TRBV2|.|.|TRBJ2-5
TGTGCCAGCAAGGGGGGGAAGTACCAAGAGACCCAGTACTTC
CASKGGKYQETQYF
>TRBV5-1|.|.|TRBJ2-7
TGCGCCAGCAGCTTGGAGGGGGGGGTCCACGAGCAGTACTTC
CASSLEGGVHEQYF
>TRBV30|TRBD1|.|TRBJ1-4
TGTGCCTGGGGGGACAGACCTAATGAAAAACTGTTTTTT
CAWGDRPNEKLFF
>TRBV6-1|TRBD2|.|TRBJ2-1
TGTGCCAGCAGTGAAGGGGGGGGATCCTACAATGAGCAGTTCTTC
CASSEGGGSYNEQFF
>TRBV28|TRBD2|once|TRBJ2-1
TGTGCCAGCAGTTTGTTTGGATCTAGCGGGAGATTCAGCAATGAGCAGTTCTTC
CASSLFGSSGRFSNEQFF
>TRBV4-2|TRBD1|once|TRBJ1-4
TGTGCCAGCAGCCAAGAGGTGGCTGGGACAGGCTATGAAAAACTGTTTTTT
CASSQEVAGTGYEKLFF
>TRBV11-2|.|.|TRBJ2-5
TGTGCCAGCAGCTTAGATACTAGTCTGCGGGAGACCCAGTACTTC
CASSLDTSLRETQYF
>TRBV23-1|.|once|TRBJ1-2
TGCGCCAGCAGTCAATCATTGAGGGTTGGAGATGGCTACACCTTC
CASSQSLRVGDGYTF
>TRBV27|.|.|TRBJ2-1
TGTGCCAGCAGTTTAGAGCGAAAACTAGCTGGGGAGCAGTTCTTC
CASSLERKLAGEQFF
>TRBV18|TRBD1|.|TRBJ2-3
TGTGCCAGCTCACCACAACGACAGGGGGCGAGTGATACGCAGTATTTT
CASSPQRQGASDTQYF
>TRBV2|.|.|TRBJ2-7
TGTGCCAGCAGTCACCCGGACGGGAGCTCCTACGAGCAGTACTTC
CASSHPDGSSYEQYF
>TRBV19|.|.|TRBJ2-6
TGTGCCAGCAAACCAGGCTCTGGGGCCAACGTCCTGACTTTC
CASKPGSGANVLTF
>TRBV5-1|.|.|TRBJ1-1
TGCGCCAGCAGCTTGGAAGGGGATGTAGGGACTGAAGCTTTCTTT
CASSLEGDVGTEAFF
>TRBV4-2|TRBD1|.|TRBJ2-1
TGTGCCAGCAGCCTCGGACAGGGGTGGACGAATGAGCAGTTCTTC
CASSLGQGWTNEQFF
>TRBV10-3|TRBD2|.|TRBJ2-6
TGTGCCATCAGCGGTAGCGGGAGAATTGCTGGGGCCAACGTCCTGACTTTC
CAISGSGRIAGANVLTF
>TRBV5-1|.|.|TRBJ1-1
TGCGCCAGCAGCTTGAACCCCGCAGGGTTTGGCACTGAAGCTTTCTTT
CASSLNPAGFGTEAFF